This T cell receptor beta chain stems from a study of cytomegalovirus exposure and HLA in healthy donors. Whole-study findings and limits: Overall, approximately 150 TCR beta chains were annotated as cytomegalovirus-associated.

With 5 bases clipped from V and 4 bases from J, the junction kept 2 bases outside the gene matches. The CDR3 is 12 amino acids. Germline V lookup: CDR1 SEHNR, CDR2 FQNEAQ (reference sequence). As to this clone: The antigen is not known.

Vbeta (60) and Jbeta (13) primers were used in the PCR. Repertoires were generated with immunoSEQ multiplex PCR, while TCRdb's copy carries only in-frame clones and drops some. In the table there are roughly 100,000 clones, 60% to 85% of which are singletons. The sequencing sample was made of PBMCs. The TCR comes from a middle-aged man in good health and CMV-seronegative. V gene TRBV7-9 combines with J gene TRBJ2-7, with 7 positions matching TRBD2. The CDR3 spells CASSNSGYEQYF. Here the CDR3 DNA reads TGTGCCAGCAGCAATAGCGGGTACGAGCAGTACTTC.